This TCR beta chain was obtained from a study of blood T cell repertoires in COVID-19. Turning to the study itself: The study drew acute and convalescent COVID-19 samples from the United States, Italy and Spain. Sources were T cells, B-cell-depleted T cells, or PBMCs; the material itself was cDNA or gDNA.

Measured with immunoSEQ multiplex PCR; TCRdb has only the in-frame clones, and not every one. The sample has hundreds of thousands of clones; roughly 89% are singletons. From germline, CDR1 is MNHNY and CDR2 SVGAGI (reference sequence). The CDR3 is made up of 14 amino acids. Trimming removed 2 bases from V and 4 bases from J; junction bases left unmatched: 0. Specimen: peripheral blood. This receptor was obtained from a young man with COVID-19, enrolled during active disease. The chain carries TRBV6-6 and TRBJ1-1; 11 bases are shared with TRBD1. The CDR3 sequence is CASSYGTGGTEAFF. The CDR3 DNA is TGTGCCAGCAGTTACGGGACAGGGGGCACTGAAGCTTTCTTT.